The present entry profiles one TCR beta chain with its context. The sample belongs to a study of T-cell reconstitution after alpha-beta-depleted transplantation in children. V was trimmed by 1 base and J by 0 bases, leaving 7 bases between them. The CDR3 contains 13 residues. The germline CDR1 and CDR2 sequences are SQVTM and ANQGSEA. A library of TCRbeta sequences, prepared with unique molecular identifiers, was generated. Each CDR3 protein is one row after TCRdb ran MiXCR on the PCR reads. The table records about 610,000 distinct CDR3 sequences, about 10% of them present only once. The specimen was PBMCs from the stem cell graft donor, collected from the stem cell graft. This TCR was recovered from a human donor who donated a stem cell graft to a child with acute myeloid leukemia. This rearrangement joins TRBV29-1 to TRBJ2-7, with D possibly being TRBD2 (6 bases). In nucleotides, the CDR3 is TGCAGCGTTGAAGGACTAGACTCCTACGAGCAGTACTTC. Encoded protein: CSVEGLDSYEQYF.